The clone carrying this T cell receptor (beta chain) was seen more than once but under ten times. In the original analysis: Scientists estimated how many nucleated cells there were by amplifying reference gene primers. The method was immunoSEQ multiplex PCR; TCRdb's version includes in-frame clones alone and lacks a portion of them. V, J and clone size were drawn from that table, and D and trimming were deduced from the DNA. The profile shows about 100,000 clones, roughly 84% of them singletons. This sample is part of a study of blood T cell repertoires in COVID-19. About the study: There were acute and convalescent COVID-19 samples, and they came from the United States, Italy and Spain. PBMCs, B-cell-depleted T cells, or T cells were the source of the cDNA or gDNA that made up the material.

The CDR3 runs to 17 residues. Germline V lookup: CDR1 LNHDA, CDR2 SQIVND (reference sequence). V gave up 6 bases and J gave up 6 bases, with 26 bases separating them. The V call is TRBV19, the J call TRBJ1-1, with a tentative D call TRBD1 (6 bases). This receptor was obtained from a human donor in a cohort sampled during active COVID-19. The sample taken for sequencing was peripheral blood. The CDR3: CASSLIPSRDKAAEAFF. CDR3 in DNA: TGTGCCAGTAGCTTGATACCCTCCCGGGACAAGGCCGCTGAAGCTTTCTTT.